The 9 T cell receptor beta chains presented below share a single source sample, sequenced in a study of cytomegalovirus exposure and HLA in healthy donors. The primer mix had 60 Vbeta and 13 Jbeta primers. Repertoires were generated with immunoSEQ multiplex PCR, while TCRdb's copy carries only in-frame clones and drops some. Counted here are roughly 180,000 clones, almost 80% occurring once; the ten biggest clones make up about 1.3%. The specimen was PBMCs. The receptors were sampled from a man aged 25-45 years in good health and CMV-seronegative.

Concerning this clone: Compared with germline, one end of the junction differs, possibly owing to a read error. This chain links TRBV12-5 with TRBJ2-1; maybe TRBD1 (8 bases). Germline CDR1 is LGHNT and CDR2 is FRNRAP. This CDR3 is built from 20 residues. The CDR3 bases are TGTGCTAGTGGTTTGTCCCGGACAGGGTTGAAGCGGGGCTCCTTCAATGAGCAGTTCTTC. This encodes CASGLSRTGLKRGSFNEQFF.

This clone was found a few times. V usage is TRBV7-3 and J usage is TRBJ2-1, with D hard to call. Trimming pared 0 bases from V and 4 bases from J, leaving 7 bases between. The CDR3 is 14 amino acids. Germline CDR1 and CDR2: SGHTA and FQGTGA. The CDR3 region is CASSLTSLYNEQFF. CDR3 in DNA: TGTGCCAGCAGCTTAACGTCACTTTACAATGAGCAGTTCTTC.

This clone appeared a few times. The chain carries TRBV30 and TRBJ2-5; tentative D call: TRBD1 (5 bases). CDR3 size: 12 residues. Germline V gives CDR1 GTSNPN, CDR2 SVGIG (reference sequence). Deletions cut 4 bases from V and 4 bases from J, with 10 bases between. The CDR3 sequence: CAWKGQGETQYF. CDR3 nucleotide sequence: TGTGCCTGGAAGGGGCAGGGAGAGACCCAGTACTTC.

V is TRBV6-6 and J is TRBJ2-1, with D tentatively TRBD2 (6 bases). Germline V lookup: CDR1 MNHNY, CDR2 SVGAGI (reference sequence). Trimming stripped 10 bases from V and 3 bases from J, with 13 bases between. This CDR3 region has 13 residues. This chain's CDR3 is CAIRTGDYNEQFF. The CDR3 DNA sequence: TGTGCCATCCGTACGGGGGACTACAATGAGCAGTTCTTC.

This clone has a handful of counts. The rearrangement joins TRBV5-4 to TRBJ2-5; 8 nucleotides line up with TRBD2. CDR1 SGHNT and CDR2 YYREEE come from the germline V gene (reference sequence). Trimming cost V 1 base and J 3 bases; bases outside gene matches: 14. This CDR3 contains 18 residues. The CDR3 DNA reads TGTGCCAGCAGCTTGTACTACTTTGCGACTAGCGATAAAGAGACCCAGTACTTC. Its translation is CASSLYYFATSDKETQYF.

In this sample, this clone turned up once. This chain joins TRBV30 and TRBJ2-2; 9 nucleotides line up with TRBD1. Germline CDR1 GTSNPN, CDR2 SVGIG (reference sequence). The J segment lost 2 bases and the V segment lost 1 base, leaving 2 bases of the junction unmatched. The CDR3 is 15 residues long. In nucleotides, the CDR3 is TGTGCCTGGAGTGGACAGGGGGGAAACACCGGGGAGCTGTTTTTT. Residues: CAWSGQGGNTGELFF.

This clone was seen just once. The chain links TRBV15 to TRBJ1-4; TRBD1 matches at 7 bases. Germline loops: CDR1 LNHNV, CDR2 YYDKDF (reference sequence). The CDR3 length is 16 residues. The trim removed 3 bases at V and 0 bases at J, leaving 4 bases unmatched. The CDR3 DNA sequence: TGTGCCACCAGCAGCTGGGGACAGACAACTAATGAAAAACTGTTTTTT. This encodes CATSSWGQTTNEKLFF.

This clone occurred once. The chain couples TRBV7-9 to TRBJ2-7; 10 nucleotides agree with TRBD1. The CDR3 extends over 14 amino acids. Trimming removed 5 bases from V and 5 bases from J; junction bases left unmatched: 6. CDR1 is SEHNR, CDR2 FQNEAQ, per germline (reference sequence). Here the CDR3 DNA reads TGTGCCAGCAGCCCTATGACAGGGGGCAACGAGCAGTACTTC. It specifies CASSPMTGGNEQYF.

The chain recombines TRBV4-2 with TRBJ2-3; 9 nucleotides align to TRBD1. Germline V gives CDR1 LGHNA, CDR2 YNFKEQ. V lost 3 bases to trimming and J lost 2 bases; unmatched junction nucleotides: 6. The CDR3 is 16 amino acids. The CDR3 loop reads CASSQTGTGYTDTQYF. DNA of the CDR3: TGTGCCAGCAGCCAGACCGGGACAGGGTACACAGATACGCAGTATTTT.